This T cell receptor (beta chain) was obtained from a study of control samples from healthy donors and cancer patients. This CDR3 is 16 amino acids long. Germline V CDR1 and CDR2: LGHDT, YNNKEL (reference sequence). V trimming: 6 bases; J trimming: 2 bases; junction bases outside the gene matches: 6. The protocol was immunoSEQ multiplex PCR, while the TCRdb copy is restricted to in-frame clones and leaves out a portion. Seen here are more than 65,000 clones, more than 80% observed once, and the top ten hold 15% to 19%. The rearrangement links TRBV3-1 (or the pseudogene TRBV3-2) to TRBJ2-6, with 8 nucleotides matching TRBD2. The source material was blood. The receptor's source is a man in his fifties or sixties in good health. The CDR3 region has the DNA TGTGCCAGCAGGGGTTCCGGGGGGGCTGGGGCCAACGTCCTGACTTTC. Translation: CASRGSGGAGANVLTF.